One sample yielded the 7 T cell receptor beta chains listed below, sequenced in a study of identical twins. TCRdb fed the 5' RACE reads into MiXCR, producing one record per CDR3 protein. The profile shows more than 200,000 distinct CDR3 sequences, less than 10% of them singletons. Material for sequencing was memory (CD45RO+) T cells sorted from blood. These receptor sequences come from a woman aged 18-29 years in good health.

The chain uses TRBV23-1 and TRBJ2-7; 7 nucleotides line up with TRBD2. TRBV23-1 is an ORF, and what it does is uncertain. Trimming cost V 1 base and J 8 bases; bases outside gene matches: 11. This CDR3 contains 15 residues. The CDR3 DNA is TGCGCCAGCAGTCAATATCCTCCTAGCGGACCTAAGCAGTACTTC. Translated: CASSQYPPSGPKQYF.

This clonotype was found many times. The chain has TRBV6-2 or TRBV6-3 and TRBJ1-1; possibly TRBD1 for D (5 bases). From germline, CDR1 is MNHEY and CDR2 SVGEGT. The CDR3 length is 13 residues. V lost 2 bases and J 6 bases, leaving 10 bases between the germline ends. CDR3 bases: TGTGCCAGCAGTTACGGGACTGGATCTGAAGCTTTCTTT. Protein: CASSYGTGSEAFF.

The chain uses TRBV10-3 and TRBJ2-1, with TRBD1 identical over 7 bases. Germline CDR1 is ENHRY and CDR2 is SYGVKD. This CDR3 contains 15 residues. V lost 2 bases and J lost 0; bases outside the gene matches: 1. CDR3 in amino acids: CAISERGPSYNEQFF. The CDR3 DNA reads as TGTGCCATCAGTGAGAGGGGGCCCTCCTACAATGAGCAGTTCTTC.

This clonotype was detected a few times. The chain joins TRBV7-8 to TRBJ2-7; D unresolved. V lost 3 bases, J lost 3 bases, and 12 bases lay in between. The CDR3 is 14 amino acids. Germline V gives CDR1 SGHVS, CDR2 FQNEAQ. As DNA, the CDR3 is TGTGCCAGCAGCTTGGAGCACCGAAACTACGAGCAGTACTTC. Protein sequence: CASSLEHRNYEQYF.

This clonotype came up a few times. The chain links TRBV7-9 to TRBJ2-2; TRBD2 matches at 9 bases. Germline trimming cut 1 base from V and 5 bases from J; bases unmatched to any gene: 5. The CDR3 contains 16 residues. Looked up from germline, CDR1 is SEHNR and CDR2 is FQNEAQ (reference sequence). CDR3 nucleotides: TGTGCCAGCAGCTTAGAAGGTAGCGGGAGTACCGGGGAGCTGTTTTTT. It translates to CASSLEGSGSTGELFF.

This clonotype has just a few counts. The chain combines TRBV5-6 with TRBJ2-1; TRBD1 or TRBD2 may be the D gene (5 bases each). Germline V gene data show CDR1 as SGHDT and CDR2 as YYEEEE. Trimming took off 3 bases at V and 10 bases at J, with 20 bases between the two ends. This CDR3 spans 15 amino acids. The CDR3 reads CASSSFRGLGLEQFF. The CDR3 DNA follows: TGTGCCAGCAGCTCGTTCCGGGGCTTAGGGTTGGAGCAGTTCTTC.

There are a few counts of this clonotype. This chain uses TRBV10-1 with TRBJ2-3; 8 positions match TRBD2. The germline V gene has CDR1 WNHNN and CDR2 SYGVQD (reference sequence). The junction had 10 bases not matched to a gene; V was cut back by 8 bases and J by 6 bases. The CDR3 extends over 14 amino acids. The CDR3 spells CASSGGGSGDTQYF. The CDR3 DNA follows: TGCGCCAGCTCCGGCGGGGGGTCGGGGGATACGCAGTATTTT.